This TCR beta chain was obtained from a study of blood T cells in healthy people across ages. For the study at large: About one barcoded beta molecule was captured per two T cells (by template switching).

Only a few counts were recorded for this clonotype. Its antigen is not known. Overall study findings and caveats: Percentage of naive T cells showed a strong correlation with TCR beta diversity. Diversity figures based on one million T cells were deemed too low.

The CDR3 has 15 residues. The germline CDR1 and CDR2 sequences are SGHTA and FQGNSA. Trimming removed 1 base from V and 2 bases from J; junction bases left unmatched: 5. For the second PCR, which ran for about 6 to 12 cycles, a sample-barcoded 5' primer and a J-beta primer mix were used. Each cDNA molecule carried a tag from a template-switch adaptor that contained 12 random nucleotides. TCRdb recomputed calls from the 5' RACE reads with MiXCR, one row per CDR3 protein. The table records 1.5 million to 2 million distinct CDR3 sequences, 28% of them present only once. Sequencing was done on a sample of blood. The V gene is TRBV7-2, the J gene TRBJ2-7; 7 nucleotides align to TRBD2. The TCR comes from a young woman in good health. The CDR3 region has the DNA TGTACCAGCAGCTTAGATGGGGGGGAGCCCTACGAGCAGTACTTC. Its protein product is CTSSLDGGEPYEQYF.